The 17 T cell receptor beta chains in this list originate from one sample, sequenced in a study of human T cells and chemical hapten exposure. Unfractionated whole blood was the source from which total RNA was extracted. TCRdb independently ran MiXCR on the 5' RACE reads; one entry per CDR3 protein. The sample has 130,000 or so distinct CDR3 sequences; around 4% are singletons. These receptor sequences come from a female donor in good health.

This clonotype turned up a few times. A read error may be the cause here, since a much bigger clone is one base away. This chain uses TRBV7-3 with TRBJ2-5; TRBD1 might be the D (5 bases). There are 13 residues in the CDR3. V dropped 3 bases and J dropped 1 base, with 6 bases sitting between them. Germline V gene sequence: CDR1 SGHTA, CDR2 FQGTGA. The DNA of the CDR3 is TGTGCCAGCAGCTTCGACAGCCAAGAGACCCAGTACTTC. Its translation: CASSFDSQETQYF.

This clonotype was counted only a few times. V gene TRBV19 combines with J gene TRBJ1-2; D not resolved. V lost 6 bases to trimming and J lost 1 base, with 15 bases between them. The CDR3 runs 15 residues. The germline V gene has CDR1 LNHDA and CDR2 SQIVND (reference sequence). The CDR3 spells CASSVQSPSNYGYTF. The DNA for the CDR3 is TGTGCCAGTAGCGTCCAGAGTCCCAGTAACTATGGCTACACCTTC.

Ten or more counts support this clonotype. This sequence joins TRBV7-2 and TRBJ2-3; D is possibly TRBD1 (7 bases). The CDR3 is 15 residues long. Germline V gene lookup returns CDR1 SGHTA and CDR2 FQGNSA. The V end lost 5 bases, the J end lost 8 bases, and 20 bases lay between the germline ends. CDR3 residues: CASSLQGRNGFTQYF. The CDR3 nucleotides are TGTGCCAGCAGCCTACAGGGGAGGAATGGTTTTACGCAGTATTTT.

This clonotype has ten or more counts. This rearrangement joins TRBV20-1 to TRBJ1-2, with a tentative D call TRBD1 (6 bases). Per germline, CDR1 DFQATT and CDR2 SNEGSKA (reference sequence). The CDR3 consists of 15 residues. Between the trimmed V and J ends, which lost 0 bases and 4 bases, there was a span of 15 bases. The chain's CDR3 is CSARDRGAESYGYTF. CDR3 DNA sequence: TGCAGTGCTAGAGATCGGGGGGCCGAGAGCTATGGCTACACCTTC.

Many counts were recorded for this clonotype. The gene calls are TRBV6-1 and TRBJ1-5; TRBD1 aligns across 9 bases. The ends lost 5 bases at V and 7 bases at J; junction bases unmatched: 6. The CDR3 covers 14 residues. Germline V gene lookup returns CDR1 MNHNS and CDR2 SASEGT. The DNA of the CDR3 is TGTGCCAGCAGTAGGGACAGGGCCGACCAGCCCCAGCATTTT. The encoded protein is CASSRDRADQPQHF.

This clonotype was found a few times. The chain joins TRBV12-3 or TRBV12-4 to TRBJ2-1, with TRBD1 matching 9 bases. There are 14 residues in the CDR3. J gave up 4 bases and V 7 bases, and 5 bases lay outside the gene matches. This CDR3 is CASTIGTGYNEQFF. DNA for the CDR3: TGTGCCAGCACCATCGGGACAGGGTACAATGAGCAGTTCTTC.

In its sample, this clonotype was seen many times. The V and J genes are TRBV7-9 and TRBJ2-7; D may be TRBD1 (5 bases). The CDR3 has 14 residues. Trimming removed 4 bases from V and 2 bases from J, with 12 bases in between. Germline V lookup: CDR1 SEHNR, CDR2 FQNEAQ (reference sequence). The CDR3 loop is CASSSAGRPYEQYF. The CDR3 nucleotides read TGTGCCAGCAGCTCGGCAGGGCGCCCCTACGAGCAGTACTTC.

This clonotype showed up many times. The V and J genes are TRBV3-1 and TRBJ1-2; 7 bases are shared with TRBD1. V lost 3 bases, J lost 12 bases, and 13 bases stayed unmatched. The CDR3 is made up of 14 amino acids. CDR1 is LGHDT and CDR2 is YNNKEL in the germline V gene (reference sequence). CDR3 DNA: TGTGCCAGCAGCCAGCCCGGGACAGCCGTTGGGGACACCTTC. Amino acid sequence: CASSQPGTAVGDTF.

This clonotype was seen repeatedly, ten times or more. This chain links TRBV12-3 or TRBV12-4 with TRBJ2-3, with D unclear. V was cut by 1 base and J by 2 bases, with 13 bases left in between. CDR3 size: 16 residues. The chain's CDR3 is CASSLGSVRFTDTQYF. In DNA, the CDR3 is TGTGCCAGCAGTTTAGGGAGCGTCCGCTTCACAGATACGCAGTATTTT.

This clonotype was detected ten times or more. This chain's CDR3 is CASSSMIESPLHF. In DNA form, the CDR3 reads TGTGCCAGCAGCTCTATGATCGAATCACCCCTCCACTTT. J is TRBJ1-6 and V is TRBV7-9; D gene unclear. Trimming removed 4 bases at V and 10 bases at J, with 11 bases between. CDR3 length: 13 amino acids. Germline CDR1 SEHNR, CDR2 FQNEAQ (reference sequence).

Many counts were recorded for this clonotype. J is TRBJ1-2 and V is TRBV27; 10 bases are a match to TRBD1. The CDR3 contains 15 residues. CDR1 and CDR2 (germline): MNHEY, SMNVEV (reference sequence). The V and J ends lost 6 bases and 6 bases, in that order; junction bases with no gene match: 10. The CDR3, as DNA: TGTGCCAGCAGACCACCGGGACAGGGGATTCATGGCTACACCTTC. This sequence encodes CASRPPGQGIHGYTF.

Written as DNA, the CDR3 is TGTGCCAGCAGCACCTCACGGGGCGAGCAGTACTTC. It encodes CASSTSRGEQYF. The V and J genes are TRBV7-9 and TRBJ2-7; the D gene is possibly TRBD2 (5 bases). The CDR3 length is 12 residues. V lost 5 bases and J lost 6, with 11 bases in between. Germline V gene data show CDR1 as SEHNR and CDR2 as FQNEAQ (reference sequence).

With regard to this clonotype: It may be a read error: a sequence one base away is much more abundant. The J gene is TRBJ1-3, the V gene TRBV27; D possibly corresponds to TRBD1 (6 bases). The length of the CDR3 is 17 residues. The germline V gene has CDR1 MNHEY and CDR2 SMNVEV (reference sequence). Trimming removed 5 bases at V and 3 bases at J, with 20 bases between. The chain's CDR3 is CASSPHQQGCYGNTIYF. The CDR3 DNA reads TGTGCCAGCAGTCCCCACCAACAGGGTTGTTATGGAAACACCATATATTTT.

This clonotype occurred many times. The chain uses TRBV30 and TRBJ1-4; 7 positions agree with TRBD1. The CDR3 has 13 amino acids. Germline V CDR1 and CDR2: GTSNPN, SVGIG (reference sequence). J was trimmed by 8 bases and V by 4 bases; bases with no gene match: 7. CDR3 bases: TGTGCCTGGACAGGGGGAGTTCGGGAAAAACTGTTTTTT. Amino acids: CAWTGGVREKLFF.

This clonotype has ten or more counts. V usage is TRBV6-5 and J usage is TRBJ1-6; D may be TRBD1 (5 bases). The CDR3 consists of 13 residues. Germline CDR1 and CDR2: MNHEY and SVGAGI. The V end was cut by 0 bases, the J end by 9 bases, with 6 bases between. The CDR3, as DNA: TGTGCCAGCAGTTACTCCGGGACTTCACCCCTCCACTTT. This gives the protein CASSYSGTSPLHF.

This clonotype was seen many times. J is TRBJ1-4 and V is TRBV21-1; the table's D call of TRBD1 was not tested on the DNA. TRBV21-1 is tagged as a pseudogene. The CDR3 has 15 residues. This chain's CDR3 is CASSKVTGGAEKLFF. CDR3 nucleotides: TGTGCCAGCAGCAAAGTAACAGGGGGCGCAGAAAAACTGTTTTTT.

This clonotype showed up many times. The rearrangement joins TRBV28 to TRBJ1-5; D is undetermined. The CDR3 is 12 residues long. Germline CDR1 is MDHEN and CDR2 is SYDVKM. The V end lost 2 bases, the J end lost 9 bases, and 8 bases lay between the germline ends. CDR3 sequence: CASSLPRGPQHF. The CDR3 region has the DNA TGTGCCAGCAGTTTACCGCGAGGGCCCCAGCATTTT.